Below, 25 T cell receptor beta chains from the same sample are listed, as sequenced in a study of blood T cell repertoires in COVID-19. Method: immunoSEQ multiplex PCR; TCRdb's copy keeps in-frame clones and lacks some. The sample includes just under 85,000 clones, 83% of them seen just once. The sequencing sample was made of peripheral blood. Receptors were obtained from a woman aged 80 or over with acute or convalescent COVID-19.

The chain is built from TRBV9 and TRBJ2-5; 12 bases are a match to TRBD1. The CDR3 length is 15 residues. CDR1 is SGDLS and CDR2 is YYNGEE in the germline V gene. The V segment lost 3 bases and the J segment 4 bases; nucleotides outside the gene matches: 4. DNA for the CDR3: TGTGCCAGCAGCGGCCTGGGACAGGGGGCAGAGACCCAGTACTTC. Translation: CASSGLGQGAETQYF.

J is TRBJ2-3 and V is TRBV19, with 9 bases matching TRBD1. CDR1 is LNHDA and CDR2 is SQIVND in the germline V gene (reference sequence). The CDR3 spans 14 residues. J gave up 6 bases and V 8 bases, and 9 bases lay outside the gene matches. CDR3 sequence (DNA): TGTGCCAGTTCTACAGGGGGCGCCGGGGATACGCAGTATTTT. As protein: CASSTGGAGDTQYF.

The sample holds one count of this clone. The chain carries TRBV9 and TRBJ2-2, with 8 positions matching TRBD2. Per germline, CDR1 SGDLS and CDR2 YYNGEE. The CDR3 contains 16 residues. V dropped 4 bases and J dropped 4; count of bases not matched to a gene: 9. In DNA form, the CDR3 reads TGTGCCAGCAGCCCGGTGACTAGCGCGGGCACCGGGGAGCTGTTTTTT. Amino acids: CASSPVTSAGTGELFF.

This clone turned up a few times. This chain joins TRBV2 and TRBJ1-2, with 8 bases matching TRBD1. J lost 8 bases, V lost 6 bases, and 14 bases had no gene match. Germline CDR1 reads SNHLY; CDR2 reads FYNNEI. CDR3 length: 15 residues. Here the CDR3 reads CASRPFGARGPGYTF. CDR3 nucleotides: TGTGCCAGCAGGCCCTTTGGGGCCAGGGGGCCCGGCTACACCTTC.

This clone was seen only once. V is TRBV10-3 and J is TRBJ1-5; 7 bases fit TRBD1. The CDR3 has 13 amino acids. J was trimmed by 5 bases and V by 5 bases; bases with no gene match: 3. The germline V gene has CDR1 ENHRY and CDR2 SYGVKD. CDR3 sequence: CAISQGEDQPQHF. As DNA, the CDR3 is TGTGCCATCAGTCAGGGGGAGGATCAGCCCCAGCATTTT.

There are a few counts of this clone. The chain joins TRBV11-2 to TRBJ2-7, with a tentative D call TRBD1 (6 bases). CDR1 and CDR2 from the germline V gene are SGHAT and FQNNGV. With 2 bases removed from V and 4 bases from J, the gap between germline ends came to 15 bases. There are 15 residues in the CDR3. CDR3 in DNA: TGTGCCAGCAGCTTATCACGGGACGGACAGTACGAGCAGTACTTC. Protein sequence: CASSLSRDGQYEQYF.

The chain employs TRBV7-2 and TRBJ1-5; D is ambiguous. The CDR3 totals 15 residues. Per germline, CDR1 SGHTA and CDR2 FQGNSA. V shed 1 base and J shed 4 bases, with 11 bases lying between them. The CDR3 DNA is TGTGCCAGCAGCTTAGATTCCGTGAGGAATCAGCCCCAGCATTTT. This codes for CASSLDSVRNQPQHF.

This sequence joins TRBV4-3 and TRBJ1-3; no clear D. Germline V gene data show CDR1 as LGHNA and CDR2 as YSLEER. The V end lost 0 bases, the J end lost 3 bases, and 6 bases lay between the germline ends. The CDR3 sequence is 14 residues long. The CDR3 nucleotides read TGCGCCAGCAGCCAAGATAACAGTGGAAACACCATATATTTT. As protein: CASSQDNSGNTIYF.

The chain's CDR3 is CASSFQAYSYNEQFF. CDR3 sequence (DNA): TGTGCCAGCAGTTTTCAAGCGTATTCCTACAATGAGCAGTTCTTC. The chain recombines TRBV27 with TRBJ2-1; D is undetermined. This CDR3 is built from 15 residues. V was shortened by 3 bases and J by 1 base, with 10 bases between the two germline ends. Looked up from germline, CDR1 is MNHEY and CDR2 is SMNVEV (reference sequence).

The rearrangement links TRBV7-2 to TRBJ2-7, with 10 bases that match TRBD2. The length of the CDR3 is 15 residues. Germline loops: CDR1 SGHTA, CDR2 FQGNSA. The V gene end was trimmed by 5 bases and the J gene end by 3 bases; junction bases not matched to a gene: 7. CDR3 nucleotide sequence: TGTGCCAGCAGCATCTCCGGGACTAGCGTCTACGAGCAGTACTTC. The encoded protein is CASSISGTSVYEQYF. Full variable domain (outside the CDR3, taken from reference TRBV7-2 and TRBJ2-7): GAGVSQSPSNKVTEKGKDVELRCDPISGHTALYWYRQSLGQGLEFLIYFQGNSAPDKSGLPSDRFSAERTGGSVSTLTIQRTQQEDSAVYLCASSISGTSVYEQYFGPGTRLTVT.

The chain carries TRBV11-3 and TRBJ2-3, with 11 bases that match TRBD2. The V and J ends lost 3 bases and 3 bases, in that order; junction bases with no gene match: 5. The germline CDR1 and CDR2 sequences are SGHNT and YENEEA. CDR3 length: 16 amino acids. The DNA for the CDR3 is TGTGCCAGCAGCTTTGGGACTAGCGGTCTTACAGATACGCAGTATTTT. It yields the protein CASSFGTSGLTDTQYF.

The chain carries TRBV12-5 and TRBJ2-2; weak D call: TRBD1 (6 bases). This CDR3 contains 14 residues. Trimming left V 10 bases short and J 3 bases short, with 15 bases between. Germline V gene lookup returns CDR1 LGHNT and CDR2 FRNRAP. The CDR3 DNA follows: TGTGCTACCTTCGCCGCAGGGGACACCGGGGAGCTGTTTTTT. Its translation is CATFAAGDTGELFF. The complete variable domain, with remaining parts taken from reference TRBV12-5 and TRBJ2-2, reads DARVTQTPRHKVTEMGQEVTMRCQPILGHNTVFWYRQTMMQGLELLAYFRNRAPLDDSGMPKDRFSAEMPDATLATLKIQPSEPRDSAVYFCATFAAGDTGELFFGEGSRLTVL.

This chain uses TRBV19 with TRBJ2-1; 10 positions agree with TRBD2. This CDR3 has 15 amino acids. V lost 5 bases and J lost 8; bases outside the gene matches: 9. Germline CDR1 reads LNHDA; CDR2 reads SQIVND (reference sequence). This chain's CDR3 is CASSLHPSGGDEQFF. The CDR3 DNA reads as TGTGCCAGTAGTTTGCACCCGAGCGGGGGGGATGAGCAGTTCTTC. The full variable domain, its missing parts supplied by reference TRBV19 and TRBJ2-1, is DGGITQSPKYLFRKEGQNVTLSCEQNLNHDAMYWYRQDPGQGLRLIYYSQIVNDFQKGDIAEGYSVSREKKESFPLTVTSAQKNPTAFYLCASSLHPSGGDEQFFGPGTRLTVL.

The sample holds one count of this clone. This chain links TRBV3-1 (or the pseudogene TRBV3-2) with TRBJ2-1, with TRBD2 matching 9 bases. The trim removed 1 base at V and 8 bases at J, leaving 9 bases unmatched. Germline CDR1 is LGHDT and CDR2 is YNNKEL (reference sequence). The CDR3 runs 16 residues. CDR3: CASSQVRPSGIHEQFF. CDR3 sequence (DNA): TGTGCCAGCAGCCAAGTTCGGCCTAGCGGGATCCATGAGCAGTTCTTC.

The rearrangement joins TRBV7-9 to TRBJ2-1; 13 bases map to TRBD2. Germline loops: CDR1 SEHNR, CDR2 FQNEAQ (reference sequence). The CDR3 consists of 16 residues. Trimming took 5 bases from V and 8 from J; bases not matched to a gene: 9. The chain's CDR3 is CASSNRLAGGGDEQFF. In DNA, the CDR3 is TGTGCCAGCAGCAACCGACTAGCGGGAGGTGGGGATGAGCAGTTCTTC.

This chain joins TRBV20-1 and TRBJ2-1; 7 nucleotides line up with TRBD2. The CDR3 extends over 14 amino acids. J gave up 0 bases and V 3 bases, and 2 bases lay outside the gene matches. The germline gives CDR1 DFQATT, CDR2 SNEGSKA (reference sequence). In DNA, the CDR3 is TGCAGTGCTAGTGGGAGGGCCTCCTACAATGAGCAGTTCTTC. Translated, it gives CSASGRASYNEQFF.

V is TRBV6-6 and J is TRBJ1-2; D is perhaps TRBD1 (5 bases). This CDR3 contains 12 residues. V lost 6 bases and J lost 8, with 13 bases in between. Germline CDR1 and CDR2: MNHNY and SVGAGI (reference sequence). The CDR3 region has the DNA TGTGCCAGCAGCCAAGGGGCGGGGGGCTACACCTTC. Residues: CASSQGAGGYTF.

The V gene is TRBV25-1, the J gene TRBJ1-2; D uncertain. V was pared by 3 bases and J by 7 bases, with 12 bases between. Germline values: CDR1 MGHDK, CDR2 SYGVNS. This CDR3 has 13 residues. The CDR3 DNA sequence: TGTGCCAGCAGTGACCTCGCCCGGGGTGGCTACACCTTC. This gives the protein CASSDLARGGYTF.

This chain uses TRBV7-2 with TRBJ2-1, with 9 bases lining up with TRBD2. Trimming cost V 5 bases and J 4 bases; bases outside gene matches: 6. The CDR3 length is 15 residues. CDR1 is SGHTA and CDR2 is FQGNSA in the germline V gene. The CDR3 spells CASSLATSGYNEQFF. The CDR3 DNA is TGTGCCAGCAGCCTGGCGACTAGCGGTTACAATGAGCAGTTCTTC.

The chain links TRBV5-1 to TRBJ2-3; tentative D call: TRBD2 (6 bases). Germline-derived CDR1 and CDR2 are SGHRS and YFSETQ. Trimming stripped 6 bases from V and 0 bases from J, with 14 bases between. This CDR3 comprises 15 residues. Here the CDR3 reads CASTSGLPSTDTQYF. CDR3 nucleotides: TGCGCCAGCACCTCTGGACTACCGAGCACAGATACGCAGTATTTT.

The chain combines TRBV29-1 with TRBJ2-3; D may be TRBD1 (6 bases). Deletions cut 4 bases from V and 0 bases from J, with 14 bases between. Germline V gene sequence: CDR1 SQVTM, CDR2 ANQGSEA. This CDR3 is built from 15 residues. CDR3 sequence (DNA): TGCAGCGTTGCCAGGGGTGAAGGTAGCACAGATACGCAGTATTTT. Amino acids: CSVARGEGSTDTQYF.

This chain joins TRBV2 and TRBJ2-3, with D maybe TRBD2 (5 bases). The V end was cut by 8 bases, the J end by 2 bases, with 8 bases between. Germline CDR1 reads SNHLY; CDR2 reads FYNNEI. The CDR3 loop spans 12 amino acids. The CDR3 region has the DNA TGTGCCAGCTCCGGGGACACAGATACGCAGTATTTT. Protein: CASSGDTDTQYF.

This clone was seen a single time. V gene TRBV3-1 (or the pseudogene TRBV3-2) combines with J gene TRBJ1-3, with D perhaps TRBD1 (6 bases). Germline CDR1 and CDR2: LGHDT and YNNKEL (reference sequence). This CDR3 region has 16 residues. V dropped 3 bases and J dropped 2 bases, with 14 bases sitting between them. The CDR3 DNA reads TGTGCCAGCAGCCAGTTTAACAGGGCCGCTGGAAACACCATATATTTT. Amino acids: CASSQFNRAAGNTIYF.

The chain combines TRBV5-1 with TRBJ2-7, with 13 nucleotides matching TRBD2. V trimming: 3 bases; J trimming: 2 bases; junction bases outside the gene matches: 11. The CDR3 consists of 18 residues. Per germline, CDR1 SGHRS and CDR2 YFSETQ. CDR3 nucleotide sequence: TGCGCCAGCAGCTCCGCGACTAGCGGGAGGTTCCAACCCTACGAGCAGTACTTC. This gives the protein CASSSATSGRFQPYEQYF.

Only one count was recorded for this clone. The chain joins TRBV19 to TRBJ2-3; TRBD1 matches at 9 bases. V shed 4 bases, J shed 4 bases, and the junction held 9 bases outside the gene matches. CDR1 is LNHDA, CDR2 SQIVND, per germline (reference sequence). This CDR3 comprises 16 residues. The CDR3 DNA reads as TGTGCCAGTAGTACGGGGGACAGGGTGTGGGCAGATACGCAGTATTTT. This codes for CASSTGDRVWADTQYF.